These 13 T cell receptor beta chains originate from one sample sequenced in a study of T cells after yellow fever vaccination. TCRdb redid the calling of the 5' RACE reads with MiXCR, one entry per CDR3 protein. The sample holds 150,000 to 200,000 distinct CDR3 sequences, approximately 6.2% seen once. The sample in question was CD4+ T cells sorted from PBMCs, obtained on the day of the first yellow fever vaccination. The receptors here all came from a man younger than 30 who received the YFV17D yellow fever vaccine.

The table lists this clonotype with many counts. This chain links TRBV9 with TRBJ2-5, with 9 bases fitting TRBD2. Trimming took 3 bases from V and 7 from J; bases not matched to a gene: 4. The CDR3 has 13 residues. Germline V gene sequence: CDR1 SGDLS, CDR2 YYNGEE. The DNA of the CDR3 is TGTGCCAGCAGCGAGGGACTAGCCGTGACCCAGTACTTC. Protein product: CASSEGLAVTQYF.

Ten or more counts support this clonotype. This chain joins TRBV29-1 and TRBJ2-1, with D possibly being TRBD2 (6 bases). Trimming left V 0 bases short and J 1 base short, with 13 bases between. Germline loops: CDR1 SQVTM, CDR2 ANQGSEA. CDR3 size: 16 residues. As DNA, the CDR3 is TGCAGCGTTGAAGAGACCGCCGGAGGGTCCTACAATGAGCAGTTCTTC. Its translation: CSVEETAGGSYNEQFF.

This clonotype was recorded at least ten times. This chain connects TRBV12-3 or TRBV12-4 to TRBJ1-4; no reliable D call. With 5 bases removed from V and 12 bases from J, the gap between germline ends came to 19 bases. CDR3 length equals 14 residues. DNA of the CDR3: TGTGCCAGCAGTCCCCCCCCGGCGGCTCGTGAACTGTTTTTT. It translates to CASSPPPAARELFF.

CDR3 nucleotides: TGTGCCAGCAGCTTAGTCAGGGAGGAGACCCAGTACTTC. It yields the protein CASSLVREETQYF. The chain is built from TRBV7-2 and TRBJ2-5, with D possibly being TRBD1 or TRBD2 (5 bases each). CDR1 SGHTA and CDR2 FQGNSA come from the germline V gene. The CDR3 is 13 residues long. V lost 1 base to trimming and J lost 5 bases, with 8 bases between them. Combining the CDR3 with reference TRBV7-2 and TRBJ2-5 gives the whole variable domain GAGVSQSPSNKVTEKGKDVELRCDPISGHTALYWYRQSLGQGLEFLIYFQGNSAPDKSGLPSDRFSAERTGGSVSTLTIQRTQQEDSAVYLCASSLVREETQYFGPGTRLLVL.

This sequence joins TRBV7-2 and TRBJ2-7; maybe TRBD1 (6 bases). Germline CDR1 and CDR2: SGHTA and FQGNSA. The CDR3 consists of 15 residues. V was trimmed by 4 bases and J by 7 bases, leaving 20 bases between them. The CDR3 loop is CASSSGSGAPLEQYF. The CDR3 coding sequence is TGTGCCAGCAGCTCGGGATCAGGGGCCCCGCTGGAGCAGTACTTC.

V usage is TRBV18 and J usage is TRBJ1-2; no firm D call. CDR1 KGHSH and CDR2 LQKENI come from the germline V gene. V was trimmed by 3 bases and J by 4 bases, leaving 9 bases between them. There are 13 residues in the CDR3. CDR3 nucleotides: TGTGCCAGCTCACCCTCCACTGTCTATGGCTACACCTTC. Protein sequence: CASSPSTVYGYTF.

This clonotype was detected only a few times. The V gene is TRBV20-1, the J gene TRBJ2-1; D gene ambiguous. There are 15 residues in the CDR3. The germline V gene encodes CDR1 DFQATT and CDR2 SNEGSKA (reference sequence). Between the trimmed V and J ends, which lost 6 bases and 0 bases, there was a span of 15 bases. DNA of the CDR3: TGCAGTGCCCCGACCCCGTCAAGCTCCTACAATGAGCAGTTCTTC. Translating it yields CSAPTPSSSYNEQFF.

This clonotype has ten or more counts. The genes are TRBV7-2 and TRBJ2-3, with a tentative D call TRBD2 (7 bases). Germline V lookup: CDR1 SGHTA, CDR2 FQGNSA. Trimming left V 2 bases short and J 8 bases short, with 14 bases between. This CDR3 region has 14 residues. CDR3 DNA sequence: TGTGCCAGCAGCTTATTTGGGGGGGCCGGTACGCAGTATTTT. Translating it yields CASSLFGGAGTQYF.

This clonotype came up a few times. The chain is built from TRBV4-1 and TRBJ2-3; 8 nucleotides match TRBD2. The CDR3 extends over 14 amino acids. The junction had 1 base not matched to a gene; V was cut back by 5 bases and J by 0 bases. Per the germline V gene, CDR1 is MGHRA and CDR2 is YSYEKL. DNA of the CDR3: TGCGCCAGCAGCGGACTAGCCAGCACAGATACGCAGTATTTT. Translation gives CASSGLASTDTQYF.

Many counts were recorded for this clonotype. The rearrangement joins TRBV7-2 to TRBJ2-3; D gene ambiguous. Germline V lookup: CDR1 SGHTA, CDR2 FQGNSA. V was shortened by 3 bases and J by 5 bases, with 6 bases between the two germline ends. The CDR3 contains 12 residues. The CDR3: CASSFVGDTQYF. In nucleotides, the CDR3 is TGTGCCAGCAGCTTCGTAGGAGATACGCAGTATTTT.

This clonotype was seen ten or more times. The genes are TRBV7-2 and TRBJ2-4; D ambiguous. V was cut by 7 bases and J by 3 bases, with 10 bases left in between. The germline V gene has CDR1 SGHTA and CDR2 FQGNSA. The CDR3 consists of 13 residues. CDR3 nucleotides: TGTGCCAGCACCCGGGCCCACAAAAACATTCAGTACTTC. This encodes CASTRAHKNIQYF.

This clonotype has more than one count but fewer than ten. The genes are TRBV4-1 and TRBJ1-3, with TRBD1 identical over 10 bases. V lost 3 bases to trimming and J lost 4 bases; unmatched junction nucleotides: 3. Germline CDR1 reads MGHRA; CDR2 reads YSYEKL. The CDR3 sequence is 15 residues long. The CDR3 coding sequence is TGCGCCAGCAGCCAGGGACAGGGGTCCGGAAACACCATATATTTT. It is translated as CASSQGQGSGNTIYF.

This clonotype has just a few counts. The chain uses TRBV10-3 and TRBJ2-1, with D possibly TRBD2 on 7 matching bases. CDR3 size: 13 residues. The V end was cut by 8 bases, the J end by 7 bases, with 15 bases between. Germline-derived CDR1 and CDR2 are ENHRY and SYGVKD. This CDR3 is CAIAPGGLNEQFF. The CDR3 nucleotides read TGTGCCATCGCGCCGGGGGGCCTGAATGAGCAGTTCTTC.